These 15 T cell receptor beta chains were sequenced from one sample in a study of blood T cell repertoires in COVID-19. Assay used: immunoSEQ multiplex PCR; TCRdb lists only in-frame clones, some missing. The table lists 330,000 or so clones, roughly 90% of them singletons, with over 1% in the top ten. The sequencing sample was made of PBMCs or T cells enriched from blood (not recorded which). The receptor source for this set is a woman younger than 45 who had been exposed to COVID-19.

This clone occurred once. Other DNA variants within this sample encode the same CDR3. This chain links TRBV12-3 or TRBV12-4 with TRBJ2-1, with D tentatively TRBD2 (6 bases). V dropped 6 bases and J dropped 6 bases, with 9 bases sitting between them. This CDR3 contains 12 residues. CDR3 sequence: CASSLGGNEQFF. The DNA of the CDR3 is TGTGCCAGCAGCCTGGGGGGCAATGAGCAGTTCTTC.

The chain has TRBV28 and TRBJ1-1, with D perhaps matching TRBD1 (6 bases). The germline CDR1 and CDR2 sequences are MDHEN and SYDVKM. The CDR3 sequence is 14 residues long. The V end was cut by 8 bases, the J end by 3 bases, with 16 bases between. The CDR3: CASHPGVMDTEAFF. The CDR3 DNA reads as TGTGCCAGCCACCCAGGGGTTATGGACACTGAAGCTTTCTTT.

The rearrangement joins TRBV20-1 to TRBJ2-5, with TRBD2 identical over 14 bases. J lost 1 base, V lost 3 bases, and 4 bases had no gene match. Germline CDR1 and CDR2: DFQATT and SNEGSKA (reference sequence). The CDR3 loop spans 16 amino acids. The CDR3 bases are TGCAGTGCTAGTAGGGGGACTAGCGGGAGCCAAGAGACCCAGTACTTC. It codes for CSASRGTSGSQETQYF.

The rearrangement links TRBV4-1 to TRBJ2-2; 9 bases are a match to TRBD1. The CDR3 loop spans 16 amino acids. The germline V gene encodes CDR1 MGHRA and CDR2 YSYEKL. V trimming: 3 bases; J trimming: 4 bases; junction bases outside the gene matches: 6. The CDR3, as DNA: TGCGCCAGCAGCCAGGCCGGGACAGGGTTCACCGGGGAGCTGTTTTTT. It codes for CASSQAGTGFTGELFF.

The chain links TRBV28 to TRBJ1-1; no definite D call. Looked up from germline, CDR1 is MDHEN and CDR2 is SYDVKM. This CDR3 has 15 amino acids. Deletions cut 4 bases from V and 0 bases from J, with 12 bases between. This chain's CDR3 is CASSSHGGLNTEAFF. For the CDR3, the DNA is TGTGCCAGCAGTTCGCATGGAGGCTTGAACACTGAAGCTTTCTTT.

The chain employs TRBV10-2 and TRBJ2-5; 8 bases map to TRBD1. Germline V lookup: CDR1 WSHSY, CDR2 SAAADI. The junction had 7 bases not matched to a gene; V was cut back by 5 bases and J by 11 bases. CDR3 length: 12 residues. Written as DNA, the CDR3 is TGCGCCAGCAGTATTAATACAGGGGGACAGTACTTC. Translating it yields CASSINTGGQYF.

The rearrangement links TRBV29-1 to TRBJ1-1; 9 bases are shared with TRBD1. V trimming: 6 bases; J trimming: 6 bases; junction bases outside the gene matches: 8. CDR3 length equals 13 residues. Looked up from germline, CDR1 is SQVTM and CDR2 is ANQGSEA. The CDR3 DNA reads TGCAGCGTGGAGGGACAGGGAATGCCTGAAGCTTTCTTT. Translation: CSVEGQGMPEAFF.

The rearrangement joins TRBV13 to TRBJ2-3; 11 nucleotides line up with TRBD2. CDR3 length: 20 amino acids. The trim removed 5 bases at V and 2 bases at J, leaving 18 bases unmatched. The germline V gene encodes CDR1 PRHDT and CDR2 FYEKMQ (reference sequence). In DNA form, the CDR3 reads TGTGCCAGCAGCGTTAGTCCCCGGGTAGCGGGAGGGCCTGTCACAGATACGCAGTATTTT. Protein: CASSVSPRVAGGPVTDTQYF.

The rearrangement uses TRBV5-6 and TRBJ2-3; 7 nucleotides agree with TRBD2. The CDR3 spans 15 residues. V trimming: 4 bases; J trimming: 5 bases; junction bases outside the gene matches: 10. Germline V gene data show CDR1 as SGHDT and CDR2 as YYEEEE. The CDR3 DNA reads TGTGCCAGCAGCCCCCGGGACTATTATGAAGATACGCAGTATTTT. It encodes CASSPRDYYEDTQYF.

The chain carries TRBV5-4 and TRBJ2-1; D is possibly TRBD2 (7 bases). V lost 4 bases and J lost 9, with 20 bases in between. From germline, CDR1 is SGHNT and CDR2 YYREEE (reference sequence). The CDR3 runs to 15 residues. The CDR3 nucleotides are TGTGCCAGCAGCCGGTCGCGGGAGAAGGGGGGTGAGCAGTTCTTC. Translated: CASSRSREKGGEQFF.

A single count supports this clone. The gene calls are TRBV6-4 and TRBJ2-7; 7 positions match TRBD2. The CDR3 contains 13 residues. Trimming took 5 bases from V and 1 from J; bases not matched to a gene: 2. The germline V gene encodes CDR1 MRHNA and CDR2 SNTAGT. The CDR3 loop is CASSREVSYEQYF. DNA for the CDR3: TGTGCCAGCAGTCGGGAGGTTTCCTACGAGCAGTACTTC.

J is TRBJ2-2 and V is TRBV24-1, with 8 bases that match TRBD1. Germline assignment: CDR1 KGHDR and CDR2 SFDVKD. The V segment lost 3 bases and the J segment 7 bases; nucleotides outside the gene matches: 9. CDR3 length: 16 amino acids. The CDR3, as DNA: TGTGCCACCAGTGATCCTACAGGGGGGATCGGCGGGGAGCTGTTTTTT. This gives the protein CATSDPTGGIGGELFF.

This clone was counted only a few times. The chain has TRBV11-3 and TRBJ2-7; tentative D call: TRBD1 (6 bases). V was trimmed by 5 bases and J by 3 bases, leaving 11 bases between them. The CDR3 is made up of 13 amino acids. CDR1 and CDR2 (germline): SGHNT, YENEEA. The CDR3 DNA sequence: TGTGCCAGCAGCCGGACAGATAGCTACGAGCAGTACTTC. This codes for CASSRTDSYEQYF. The entire variable domain, with the rest obtained from reference TRBV11-3 and TRBJ2-7, is as follows: EAGVVQSPRYKIIEKKQPVAFWCNPISGHNTLYWYLQNLGQGPELLIRYENEEAVDDSQLPKDRFSAERLKGVDSTLKIQPAELGDSAVYLCASSRTDSYEQYFGPGTRLTVT.

The rearrangement joins TRBV4-1 to TRBJ1-1; D is possibly TRBD1 (5 bases). Deletions cut 1 base from V and 6 bases from J, with 12 bases between. There are 14 residues in the CDR3. From germline, CDR1 is MGHRA and CDR2 YSYEKL. The CDR3 coding sequence is TGCGCCAGCAGCCAAGGAGAGGGGAGGTCTGAAGCTTTCTTT. The encoded protein is CASSQGEGRSEAFF.

CDR3 coding DNA: TGTGCCAGCAGCCGTACAGGGCAGAACACTGAAGCTTTCTTT. This gives the protein CASSRTGQNTEAFF. The rearrangement uses TRBV13 and TRBJ1-1; tentative D call: TRBD1 (6 bases). The V end was cut by 5 bases, the J end by 1 base, with 11 bases between. This CDR3 is built from 14 residues. Germline assignment: CDR1 PRHDT and CDR2 FYEKMQ (reference sequence).